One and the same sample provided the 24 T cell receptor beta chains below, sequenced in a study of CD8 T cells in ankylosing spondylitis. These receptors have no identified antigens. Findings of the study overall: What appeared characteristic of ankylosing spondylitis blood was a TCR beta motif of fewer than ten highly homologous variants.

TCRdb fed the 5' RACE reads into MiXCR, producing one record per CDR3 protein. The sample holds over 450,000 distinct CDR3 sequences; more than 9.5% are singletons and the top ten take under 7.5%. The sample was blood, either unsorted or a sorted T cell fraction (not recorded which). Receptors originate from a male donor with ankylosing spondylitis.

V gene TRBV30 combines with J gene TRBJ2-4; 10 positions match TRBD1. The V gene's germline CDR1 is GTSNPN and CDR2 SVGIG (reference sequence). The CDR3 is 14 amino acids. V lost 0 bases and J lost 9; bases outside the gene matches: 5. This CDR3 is CAWSVPGQGFIQYF. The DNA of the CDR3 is TGTGCCTGGAGTGTACCGGGACAGGGGTTCATTCAGTACTTC.

The DNA for the CDR3 is TGTGCCAGCAGCTTAGGCGACAGAGACACAGATACGCAGTATTTT. Translation: CASSLGDRDTDTQYF. V is TRBV7-2 and J is TRBJ2-3; D may be TRBD1 (5 bases). From germline, CDR1 is SGHTA and CDR2 FQGNSA. The CDR3 runs to 15 residues. V was clipped by 1 base and J by 2 bases, with 10 bases between them.

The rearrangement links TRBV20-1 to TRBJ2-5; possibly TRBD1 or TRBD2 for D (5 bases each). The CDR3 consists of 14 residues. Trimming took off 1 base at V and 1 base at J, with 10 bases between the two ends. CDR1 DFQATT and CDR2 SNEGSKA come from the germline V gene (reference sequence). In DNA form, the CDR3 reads TGCAGTGCTAGAGGGGGGAGTTTCCAAGAGACCCAGTACTTC. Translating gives CSARGGSFQETQYF.

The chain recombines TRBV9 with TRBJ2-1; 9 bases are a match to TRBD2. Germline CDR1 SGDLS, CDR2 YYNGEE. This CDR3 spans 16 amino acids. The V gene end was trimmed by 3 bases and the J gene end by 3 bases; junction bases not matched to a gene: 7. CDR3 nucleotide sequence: TGTGCCAGCAGCGCCGCGGCGGGAGGGGTCTACAATGAGCAGTTCTTC. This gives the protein CASSAAAGGVYNEQFF.

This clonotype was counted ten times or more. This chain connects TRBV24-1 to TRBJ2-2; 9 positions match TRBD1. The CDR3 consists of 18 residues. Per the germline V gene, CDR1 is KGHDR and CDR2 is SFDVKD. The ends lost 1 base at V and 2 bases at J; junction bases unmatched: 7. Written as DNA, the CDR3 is TGTGCCACCAGTGATTTTGGTACAGGGGGCCTTAACACCGGGGAGCTGTTTTTT. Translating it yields CATSDFGTGGLNTGELFF.

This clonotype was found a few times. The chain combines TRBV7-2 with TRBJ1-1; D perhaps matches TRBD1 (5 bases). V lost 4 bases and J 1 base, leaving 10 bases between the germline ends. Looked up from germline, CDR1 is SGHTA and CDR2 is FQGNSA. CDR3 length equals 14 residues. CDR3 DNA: TGTGCCAGCAGCTCCAGGGTTTCGAACACTGAAGCTTTCTTT. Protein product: CASSSRVSNTEAFF.

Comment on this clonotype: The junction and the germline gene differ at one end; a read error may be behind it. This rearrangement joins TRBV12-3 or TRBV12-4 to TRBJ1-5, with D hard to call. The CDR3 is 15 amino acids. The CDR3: CASSLALGANQPQHF. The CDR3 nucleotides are TGTGCCAGCAGTCTAGCTTTGGGCGCCAATCAGCCCCAGCATTTT.

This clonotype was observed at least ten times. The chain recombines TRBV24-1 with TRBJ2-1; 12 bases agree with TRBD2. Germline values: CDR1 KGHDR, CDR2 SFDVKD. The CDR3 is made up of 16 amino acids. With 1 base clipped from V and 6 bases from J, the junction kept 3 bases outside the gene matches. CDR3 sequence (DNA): TGTGCCACCAGTGATTTCCTAGCGGGAGGGAGCAATGAGCAGTTCTTC. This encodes CATSDFLAGGSNEQFF.

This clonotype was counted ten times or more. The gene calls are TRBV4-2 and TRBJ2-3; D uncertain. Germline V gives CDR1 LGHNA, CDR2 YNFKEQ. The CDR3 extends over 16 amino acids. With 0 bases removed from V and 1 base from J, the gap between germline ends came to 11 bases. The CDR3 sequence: CASSQDLGSGTDTQYF. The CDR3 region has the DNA TGTGCCAGCAGCCAAGATCTCGGTTCGGGCACAGATACGCAGTATTTT.

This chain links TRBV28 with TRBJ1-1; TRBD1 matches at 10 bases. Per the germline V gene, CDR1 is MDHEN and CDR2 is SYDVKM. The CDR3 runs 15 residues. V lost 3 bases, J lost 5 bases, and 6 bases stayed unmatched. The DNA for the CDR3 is TGTGCCAGCAGTTTCGGGACAGGGGTTGTGACTGAAGCTTTCTTT. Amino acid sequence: CASSFGTGVVTEAFF. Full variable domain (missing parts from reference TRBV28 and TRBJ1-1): DVKVTQSSRYLVKRTGEKVFLECVQDMDHENMFWYRQDPGLGLRLIYFSYDVKMKEKGDIPEGYSVSREKKERFSLILESASTNQTSMYLCASSFGTGVVTEAFFGQGTRLTVV.

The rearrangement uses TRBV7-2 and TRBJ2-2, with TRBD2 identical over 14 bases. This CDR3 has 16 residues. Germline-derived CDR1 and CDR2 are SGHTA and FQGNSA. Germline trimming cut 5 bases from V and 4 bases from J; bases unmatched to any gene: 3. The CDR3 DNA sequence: TGTGCCAGCAGCGAGGGACTAGCGGGAGCCACCGGGGAGCTGTTTTTT. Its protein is CASSEGLAGATGELFF.

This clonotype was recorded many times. The CDR3 DNA is TGCGCCAGCAGCTTGTACCGGGCCTCTGAGGAGACCCAGTACTTC. This sequence encodes CASSLYRASEETQYF. This chain connects TRBV5-1 to TRBJ2-5; D gene unclear. The CDR3 is 15 amino acids. The germline CDR1 and CDR2 sequences are SGHRS and YFSETQ. Deletions cut 1 base from V and 5 bases from J, with 15 bases between.

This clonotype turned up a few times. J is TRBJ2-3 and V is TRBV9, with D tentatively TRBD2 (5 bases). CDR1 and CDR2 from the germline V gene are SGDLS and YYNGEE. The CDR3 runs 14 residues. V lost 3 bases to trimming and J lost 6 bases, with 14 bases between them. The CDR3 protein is CASSDDRRLDTQYF. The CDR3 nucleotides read TGTGCCAGCAGCGATGACCGGAGGCTTGATACGCAGTATTTT.

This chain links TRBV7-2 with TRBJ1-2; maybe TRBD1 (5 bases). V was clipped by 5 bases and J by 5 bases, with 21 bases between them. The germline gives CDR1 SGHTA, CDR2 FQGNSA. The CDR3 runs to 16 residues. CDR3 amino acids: CASSRSGGADNYGYTF. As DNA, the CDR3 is TGTGCCAGCAGCCGAAGCGGTGGGGCAGACAATTATGGCTACACCTTC.

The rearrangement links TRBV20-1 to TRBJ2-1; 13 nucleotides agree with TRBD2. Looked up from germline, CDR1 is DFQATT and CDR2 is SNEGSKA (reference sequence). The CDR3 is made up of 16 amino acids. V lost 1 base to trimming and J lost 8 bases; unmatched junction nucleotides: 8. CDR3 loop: CSARVSTSGGVDEQFF. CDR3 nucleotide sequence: TGCAGTGCTAGAGTCAGTACTAGCGGGGGGGTGGATGAGCAGTTCTTC.

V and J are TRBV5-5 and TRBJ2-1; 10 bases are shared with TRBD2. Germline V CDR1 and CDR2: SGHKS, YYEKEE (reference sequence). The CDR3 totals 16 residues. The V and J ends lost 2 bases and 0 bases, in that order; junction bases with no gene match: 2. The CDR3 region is CASSFSSGSSYNEQFF. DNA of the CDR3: TGTGCCAGCAGCTTCTCTAGCGGGAGCTCCTACAATGAGCAGTTCTTC.

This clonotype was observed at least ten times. The CDR3 reads CSVLAPGDRVAGELFF. The CDR3 bases are TGCAGCGTTCTCGCCCCAGGGGACAGGGTGGCCGGGGAGCTGTTTTTT. The chain has TRBV29-1 and TRBJ2-2; 9 bases align to TRBD1. The J segment lost 6 bases and the V segment lost 5 bases, leaving 13 bases of the junction unmatched. Germline CDR1 and CDR2: SQVTM and ANQGSEA. The CDR3 is 16 amino acids.

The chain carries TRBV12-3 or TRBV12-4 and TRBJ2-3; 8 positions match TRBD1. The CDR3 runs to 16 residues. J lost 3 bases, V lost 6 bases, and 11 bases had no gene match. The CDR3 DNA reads TGTGCCAGCAGGGGACGGGACAGGCGGGCGACAGATACGCAGTATTTT. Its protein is CASRGRDRRATDTQYF.

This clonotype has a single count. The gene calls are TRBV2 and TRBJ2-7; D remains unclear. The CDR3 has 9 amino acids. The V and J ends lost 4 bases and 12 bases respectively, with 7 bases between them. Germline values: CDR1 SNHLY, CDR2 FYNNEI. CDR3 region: CASSALGYF. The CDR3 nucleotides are TGTGCCAGCAGTGCCCTGGGGTACTTC. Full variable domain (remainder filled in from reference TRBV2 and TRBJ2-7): EPEVTQTPSHQVTQMGQEVILRCVPISNHLYFYWYRQILGQKVEFLVSFYNNEISEKSEIFDDQFSVERPDGSNFTLKIRSTKLEDSAMYFCASSALGYFGPGTRLTVT.

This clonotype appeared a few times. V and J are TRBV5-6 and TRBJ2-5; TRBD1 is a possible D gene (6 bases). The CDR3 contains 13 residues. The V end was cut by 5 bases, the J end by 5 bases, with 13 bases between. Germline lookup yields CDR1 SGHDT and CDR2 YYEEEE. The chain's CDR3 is CASRRTGSETQYF. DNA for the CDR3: TGTGCCAGCAGGCGTACAGGGTCGGAGACCCAGTACTTC.

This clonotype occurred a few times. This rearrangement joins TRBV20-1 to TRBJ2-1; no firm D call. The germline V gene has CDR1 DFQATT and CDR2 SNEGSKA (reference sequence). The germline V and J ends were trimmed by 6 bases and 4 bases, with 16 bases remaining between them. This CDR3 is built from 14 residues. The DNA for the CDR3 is TGCAGTGCCCCCCGGAGAAGCAGGTACAATGAGCAGTTCTTC. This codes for CSAPRRSRYNEQFF.

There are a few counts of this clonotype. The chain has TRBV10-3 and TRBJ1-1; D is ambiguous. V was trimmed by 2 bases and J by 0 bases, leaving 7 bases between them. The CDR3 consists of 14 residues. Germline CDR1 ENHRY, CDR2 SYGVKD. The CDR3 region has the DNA TGTGCCATCAGTGAGGCAGGATTGAACACTGAAGCTTTCTTT. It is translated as CAISEAGLNTEAFF.

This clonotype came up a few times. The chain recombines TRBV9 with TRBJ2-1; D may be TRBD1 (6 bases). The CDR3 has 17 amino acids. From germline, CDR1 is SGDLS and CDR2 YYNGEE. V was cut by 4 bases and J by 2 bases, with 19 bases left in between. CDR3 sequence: CASSPTVRGLPYNEQFF. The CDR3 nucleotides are TGTGCCAGCAGCCCAACCGTCAGGGGTCTACCCTACAATGAGCAGTTCTTC.

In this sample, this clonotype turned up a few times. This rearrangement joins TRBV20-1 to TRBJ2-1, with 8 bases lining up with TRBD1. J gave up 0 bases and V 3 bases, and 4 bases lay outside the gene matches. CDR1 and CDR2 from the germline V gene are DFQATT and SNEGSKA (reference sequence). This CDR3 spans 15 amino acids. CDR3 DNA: TGCAGTGCTAGTCGACAGGGGAGCTCCTACAATGAGCAGTTCTTC. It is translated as CSASRQGSSYNEQFF.